This T cell receptor beta chain came from a study of molecular identifiers for immune sequencing clone quantification. General study points: Among 850,000 to 1,000,000 naive cells, spiked Jurkat TCR RNA from a single cell was reportedly detectable.

Naive CD8 T cells were sorted as CD8+CD4-CCR7+CD45RA+. Germline loops: CDR1 LGHDT, CDR2 YNNKEL (reference sequence). The CDR3 loop spans 16 amino acids. Remarks on this clonotype: Its specificity is not known. This sequence may be a read error, since a much larger clone differs from it by one base.

Bulk TCR library preparation followed previously described methods with listed TCR primers. TCRdb independently ran MiXCR on the PCR reads; one entry per CDR3 protein. Found here are a few hundred thousand distinct CDR3 sequences, less than 30% of them singletons; the top ten hold around 0.78%. This receptor was obtained from a human donor in good health. Some libraries in this study had Jurkat cell RNA spiked in. The V gene is TRBV3-1, the J gene TRBJ1-5, with 8 bases fitting TRBD1. The sequenced sample consisted of naive CD8+ T cells from blood, with Jurkat cell RNA spiked in. Subset in this sample: FACS-sorted CD8+CD4-CCR7+CD45RA+ naive T cells. The CDR3 DNA sequence: TGTGCCAGCGGCCAAGATCTGACAGGGGACAATCAGCCCCAGCATTTT. Its protein is CASGQDLTGDNQPQHF.